The source of this TCR beta chain is a study of cytomegalovirus exposure and HLA in healthy donors. Whole-study results and caveats: The study carried out a later analysis of TCR beta sequences. It associated 15,000 to 20,000 of them with specific HLA alleles at a false discovery rate of 0.05. It was 150 to 200 TCR beta chains that were listed as cytomegalovirus-associated. The presence/absence work took it that sequencing depth was about the same across donors. Earlier findings revealed that most TCR beta V segments proved productive either about 90% or about 30% of the time.

The study ran its PCR with 60 Vbeta and 13 Jbeta primers. Data came from immunoSEQ multiplex PCR; TCRdb stores just in-frame clones and leaves some out. Altogether 250,000 to 350,000 clones are present, roughly 85% being singletons, with the ten largest covering roughly 4%. Germline V gene data show CDR1 as LNHDA and CDR2 as SQIVND (reference sequence). V lost 9 bases to trimming and J lost 7 bases; unmatched junction nucleotides: 12. This CDR3 region has 14 residues. Turning to this clone: Its target is unknown.

The sequence came from a man aged 40-49 years in good health and CMV-seropositive. The chain combines TRBV19 with TRBJ1-5; 7 positions agree with TRBD1. The sequenced material came from PBMCs. The CDR3 region is CASKQGGARQPQHF. Here the CDR3 DNA reads TGTGCCAGCAAACAAGGGGGCGCGAGGCAGCCCCAGCATTTT.